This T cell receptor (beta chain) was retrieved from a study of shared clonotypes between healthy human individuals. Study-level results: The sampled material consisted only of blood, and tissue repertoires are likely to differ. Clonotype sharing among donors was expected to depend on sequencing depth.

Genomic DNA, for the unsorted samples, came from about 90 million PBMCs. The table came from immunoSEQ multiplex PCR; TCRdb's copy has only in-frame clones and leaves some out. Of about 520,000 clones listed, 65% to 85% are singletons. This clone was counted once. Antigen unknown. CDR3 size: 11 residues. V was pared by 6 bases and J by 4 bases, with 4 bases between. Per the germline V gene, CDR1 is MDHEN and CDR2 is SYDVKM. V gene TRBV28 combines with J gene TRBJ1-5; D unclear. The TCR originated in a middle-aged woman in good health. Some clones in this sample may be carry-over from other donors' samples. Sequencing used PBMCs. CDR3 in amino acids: CASRTNQPQHF. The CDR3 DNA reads TGTGCCAGCAGAACGAATCAGCCCCAGCATTTT.